What follows describes a single T cell receptor (beta chain). Its antigen is unknown. The data derive from a study of Graves' ophthalmopathy and Graves' hyperthyroidism. Overall study: Peripheral blood sampling preceded any treatment and occurred at initial diagnosis. General study findings and limits: Blood repertoires reportedly contained most expanded thyroid clonotypes above 0.001 frequency.

The authors amplified TCR beta CDR3 regions, and they did so from RNA transcripts for repertoire sequencing. Second-round multiplex PCR came after first-round RT-PCR with HTBI primers. In TCRdb, the multiplex PCR reads were re-called with MiXCR into one record per CDR3 protein. This table has 220,000 or so distinct CDR3 sequences, 20% to 25% appearing once. The CDR3 is 15 amino acids. With V trimmed by 2 bases and J by 1 base, 0 bases remained unmatched. Germline loops: CDR1 KGHSH, CDR2 LQKENI. The sample was peripheral blood. The sequence was obtained from a woman aged 45-59 years with Graves' ophthalmopathy. The chain employs TRBV18 and TRBJ2-3, with TRBD2 matching over 10 bases. The CDR3 DNA reads as TGTGCCAGCTCACCAAGCGGGAGGGGCACAGATACGCAGTATTTT. Its protein is CASSPSGRGTDTQYF.